This entry features one T cell receptor (beta chain) sequence. This clone's antigen is unknown. No much larger clone exists at a distance of one base, and base qualities are not known. V loses 4 bases at its end and J loses 4 bases; junction bases beyond the gene matches: 8. From cysteine to phenylalanine, the CDR3 is 15 amino acids long. The entry retains the CDR3 DNA only, 45 bases that are in frame from base 1. CDR1 and CDR2, looked up from the germline V gene, are SQVTM and ANQGSEA. Peripheral blood CD8+ and CD4+ T cells from healthy donors, Susac syndrome patients and multiple sclerosis patients were profiled using high-throughput TCR beta sequencing. The Susac syndrome patients fulfilled recently defined diagnostic criteria for either definite or probable disease. Bulk CD8+ and CD4+ T cells were purified by magnetic negative isolation, while CD8+ TEMRA cells were enriched using FACS. Blood was collected in EDTA tubes and processed within 24 hours, with PBMCs isolated through density gradient centrifugation. PBMCs intended for TCR sequencing were cryopreserved in liquid nitrogen and were subsequently thawed in a 37 degrees C water bath. A purity of at least 90% was achieved for sorted or isolated CD4+, CD8+ and CD8+ TEMRA cells.

The data derive from a study of CD8 T cells in Susac syndrome (dated by TCRdb to about 2019). Broadly, across the study: Among the sequenced Susac syndrome patients, more than five had clinically active disease and 8 or 9 were in clinical remission. Susac syndrome patients were therapy-naive, on corticosteroids (some also receiving IVIg), or on IVIg alone at blood withdrawal. Repertoire sequencing was used to test whether CD8+ T cell activation and differentiation in Susac syndrome was antigen driven. Overall results and qualifications from the work: The number of individuals in the TCR sequencing and HLA analysis was recognized as being relatively small. No clonal expansion was detected in the CD4+ T cell repertoire of Susac syndrome patients.

RNA was extracted with the RNeasy kit and 0.5 to 1 ug was reverse transcribed using random hexamers. The immunoSEQ multiplex PCR assay, covering 54 Vbeta and 13 Jbeta segments, was used to amplify TCR beta CDR3 regions. PCR amplification bias was corrected by using a synthetic template baseline for primer optimization and computational correction. On the authors' methods: Reads were annotated to V, D and J genes per IMGT and analyzed with immunoSEQ Analyzer, keeping only productive sequences. Clonality was computed as one minus Shannon entropy normalized by log2 of the number of productive unique sequences. For each patient and control, public and private clones were evaluated within the 100 most prevalent clones. A clone was defined as Susac-specific if it was absent from the healthy and MS cohorts, from 1052 published viral clones and from other ImmuneACCESS disease sequences. TCRdb's own reprocessing of the public reads used fastp at Q25 and MiXCR and kept productive beta chains. Duplicate CDR3 protein sequences are folded into a single record with the most common DNA and genes. The V and J calls follow TCRdb's processing rather than the paper's. The sample table records about 180,000 distinct CDR3 sequences; around 94% of these occur just once. Together, the top ten hold 0.09% to 0.1% of the sample.

The origin of this receptor is a human donor with Susac syndrome. The sequence links TRBV29-1 to TRBJ2-1; TRBD2 matches 9 bases in the middle. Sequencing input: CD4+ T cells from PBMCs. The CDR3 corresponds to CSVALSGSHYNEQFF. In nucleotides, the sequence is TGCAGCGTTGCCCTTAGCGGGAGCCATTACAATGAGCAGTTCTTC.